These 15 T cell receptor beta chains originate from one sample sequenced in a study of T cell responses to AZD1222 COVID-19 vaccine. The protocol was immunoSEQ multiplex PCR, while the TCRdb copy is restricted to in-frame clones and leaves out a portion. The sample contains roughly 120,000 clones, 88% of which appear only once. The sample in question was peripheral blood, obtained 28 days after the second AZD1222 dose. These receptors were obtained from an adult who received the AZD1222 COVID-19 vaccine.

This clone was counted once. The rearrangement uses TRBV9 and TRBJ2-1; TRBD2 agrees at 11 bases. CDR1 and CDR2 from the germline V gene are SGDLS and YYNGEE. The V gene end was trimmed by 0 bases and the J gene end by 0 bases; junction bases not matched to a gene: 5. The CDR3 covers 18 residues. The CDR3 DNA reads TGTGCCAGCAGCGTAGGACTAGCGGGACGCAGCTCCTACAATGAGCAGTTCTTC. Encoded protein: CASSVGLAGRSSYNEQFF.

The V call is TRBV6-2 or TRBV6-3, the J call TRBJ2-1; D is uncertain. CDR1 is MNHEY, CDR2 SVGEGT, per germline. V lost 6 bases and J lost 7, with 16 bases in between. CDR3 size: 14 residues. The CDR3 protein is CASSPLGAQNEQFF. The CDR3 nucleotides read TGTGCCAGCAGCCCCCTAGGAGCGCAAAATGAGCAGTTCTTC.

The V gene is TRBV4-2, the J gene TRBJ1-2, with 8 bases fitting TRBD1. V shed 4 bases, J shed 1 base, and the junction held 2 bases outside the gene matches. The CDR3 consists of 14 residues. CDR1 and CDR2 from the germline V gene are LGHNA and YNFKEQ. The CDR3 nucleotides are TGTGCCAGCAGCCGCACAGGGGGTAACTATGGCTACACCTTC. This codes for CASSRTGGNYGYTF.

J is TRBJ1-1 and V is TRBV19; D may be TRBD1 (5 bases). This CDR3 is 13 amino acids long. Germline values: CDR1 LNHDA, CDR2 SQIVND (reference sequence). The V gene lost 3 bases and the J gene lost 3 bases, with 8 bases spanning the gap. The CDR3: CASSIQGYTEAFF. CDR3 coding DNA: TGTGCCAGTAGTATTCAGGGTTACACTGAAGCTTTCTTT.

This chain links TRBV6-6 with TRBJ2-1; TRBD2 matches 11 bases. This CDR3 has 15 amino acids. V gave up 6 bases and J gave up 9 bases; unmatched junction bases: 10. The germline gives CDR1 MNHNY, CDR2 SVGAGI (reference sequence). CDR3 protein: CASSQTSGGPGEQFF. CDR3 nucleotides: TGTGCCAGCAGCCAAACTAGCGGGGGTCCGGGTGAGCAGTTCTTC.

The rearrangement links TRBV7-2 to TRBJ2-1; maybe TRBD2 (5 bases). The V gene lost 3 bases and the J gene lost 6 bases, with 12 bases spanning the gap. From germline, CDR1 is SGHTA and CDR2 FQGNSA. The CDR3 runs 14 residues. The CDR3 DNA reads TGTGCCAGCAGCTTCAAACTAGTTGCCAATGAGCAGTTCTTC. Its translation: CASSFKLVANEQFF.

J is TRBJ1-6 and V is TRBV4-3; TRBD1 matches 7 bases. Losses at the gene ends were 4 bases for V and 9 bases for J; bases not matched to a gene: 6. The CDR3 totals 14 residues. In germline, CDR1 is LGHNA, CDR2 YSLEER. This chain's CDR3 is CASSLEGGVSPLHF. CDR3 coding DNA: TGCGCCAGCAGCCTCGAAGGGGGCGTTTCACCCCTCCACTTT.

This chain links TRBV6-5 with TRBJ2-2, with TRBD1 matching 8 bases. J gave up 3 bases and V 3 bases, and 3 bases lay outside the gene matches. The germline gives CDR1 MNHEY, CDR2 SVGAGI. The CDR3 contains 15 residues. CDR3 sequence reads: CASSYSRGHTGELFF. DNA of the CDR3: TGTGCCAGCAGTTATAGCAGGGGGCACACCGGGGAGCTGTTTTTT.

The chain couples TRBV9 to TRBJ2-7; perhaps D is TRBD1 or TRBD2 (5 bases each). Germline lookup yields CDR1 SGDLS and CDR2 YYNGEE. V gave up 0 bases and J gave up 7 bases, with 14 bases separating them. CDR3 length equals 14 residues. The CDR3 spells CASSVVVQAGEQYF. In DNA, the CDR3 is TGTGCCAGCAGCGTAGTTGTACAGGCGGGTGAGCAGTACTTC.

This chain uses TRBV28 with TRBJ1-2, with a possible D match to TRBD1 (5 bases). V lost 4 bases and J 1 base, leaving 13 bases between the germline ends. This CDR3 contains 15 residues. Germline CDR1 and CDR2: MDHEN and SYDVKM. CDR3 sequence reads: CASSSPGRVNYGYTF. The CDR3 coding sequence is TGTGCCAGCAGTTCTCCGGGACGGGTTAACTATGGCTACACCTTC.

The rearrangement joins TRBV28 to TRBJ1-1; the D gene is possibly TRBD1 (6 bases). Per germline, CDR1 MDHEN and CDR2 SYDVKM. Trimming took off 5 bases at V and 6 bases at J, with 22 bases between the two ends. The CDR3 loop spans 16 amino acids. The CDR3 here is CASSTQDRPGPPEAFF. As DNA, the CDR3 is TGTGCCAGCAGTACCCAGGACAGACCTGGGCCTCCTGAAGCTTTCTTT.

The chain has TRBV11-1 and TRBJ1-1, with 9 bases aligning to TRBD1. The J segment lost 4 bases and the V segment lost 6 bases, leaving 9 bases of the junction unmatched. The germline V gene encodes CDR1 SGHAT and CDR2 FQDESV (reference sequence). The CDR3 has 15 amino acids. In nucleotides, the CDR3 is TGTGCCAGCAGATCTGCCGACAGGGGGGTCACTGAAGCTTTCTTT. Protein sequence: CASRSADRGVTEAFF.

The table lists this clone with a few counts. The chain has TRBV19 and TRBJ2-3; TRBD2 matches at 13 bases. The CDR3 runs to 16 residues. CDR1 and CDR2 from the germline V gene are LNHDA and SQIVND (reference sequence). V lost 5 bases and J lost 3; bases outside the gene matches: 5. CDR3 residues: CASSPTSGRATDTQYF. The CDR3, as DNA: TGTGCCAGTAGTCCCACTAGCGGGAGGGCGACAGATACGCAGTATTTT.

The chain couples TRBV9 to TRBJ1-5; 7 bases are a match to TRBD1. After removal of 4 bases from V and 1 base from J, the junction contained 2 bases not matched to a gene. This CDR3 spans 14 amino acids. Germline assignment: CDR1 SGDLS and CDR2 YYNGEE. In DNA form, the CDR3 reads TGTGCCAGCAGCCCGACAGGGAGCAATCAGCCCCAGCATTTT. It encodes CASSPTGSNQPQHF.

This rearrangement joins TRBV28 to TRBJ1-3; 7 bases are a match to TRBD1. CDR1 and CDR2 from the germline V gene are MDHEN and SYDVKM. V gave up 5 bases and J gave up 0 bases; unmatched junction bases: 4. This CDR3 is 15 amino acids long. This chain's CDR3 is CASSAGQPSGNTIYF. The CDR3 coding sequence is TGTGCCAGCAGTGCGGGACAGCCCTCTGGAAACACCATATATTTT.